A single sample is the source of the 5 T cell receptor beta chains below, sequenced in a study of Ad26.COV2.S vaccination and SARS-CoV-2 variants. The treatment: around 19 received Ad26.COV2.S at low or high dose, single or two shots; roughly 5 received placebo; per-sample allocation not given. Repertoires come from day 63 after the first vaccine or placebo injection. Using immunoSEQ multiplex PCR, the repertoire was profiled, and TCRdb retains in-frame clones only, with some absent. The sample holds a few hundred thousand clones, about 91% seen once. Sample: peripheral blood, taken in a trial of Ad26.COV2.S vaccine versus placebo. These receptors were collected from a person between 18 and 65 years old who received the Ad26.COV2.S COVID-19 vaccine or a placebo.

The gene calls are TRBV5-1 and TRBJ2-1, with 11 bases matching TRBD1. V gave up 1 base and J gave up 7 bases; unmatched junction bases: 4. This CDR3 spans 15 amino acids. Germline V gives CDR1 SGHRS, CDR2 YFSETQ. CDR3 residues: CASSLIGTGGNEQFF. CDR3 DNA: TGCGCCAGCAGCTTGATAGGGACAGGGGGGAATGAGCAGTTCTTC.

The rearrangement joins TRBV25-1 to TRBJ1-1; D unclear. The CDR3 length is 15 residues. Germline values: CDR1 MGHDK, CDR2 SYGVNS. V was trimmed by 1 base and J by 6 bases, leaving 15 bases between them. DNA for the CDR3: TGTGCCAGCAGTGAATTAGGTGGAAAGGCATCTGAAGCTTTCTTT. It is translated as CASSELGGKASEAFF.

V usage is TRBV10-3 and J usage is TRBJ1-6; TRBD1 matches at 9 bases. The V and J ends lost 6 bases and 10 bases, in that order; junction bases with no gene match: 7. The CDR3 loop spans 14 amino acids. Germline V gene data show CDR1 as ENHRY and CDR2 as SYGVKD. CDR3 residues: CAIRGTGWGSPLHF. The CDR3 DNA follows: TGTGCCATCAGGGGGACAGGGTGGGGATCACCCCTCCACTTT.

The chain combines TRBV2 with TRBJ1-2; 8 nucleotides agree with TRBD1. The CDR3 has 14 amino acids. V trimming: 0 bases; J trimming: 4 bases; junction bases outside the gene matches: 1. Germline CDR1 SNHLY, CDR2 FYNNEI. The CDR3 sequence: CASSEAGQGYGYTF. CDR3 in DNA: TGTGCCAGCAGTGAAGCCGGACAGGGCTATGGCTACACCTTC.

This clone was seen only a few times. The DNA of the CDR3 is TGTGCCAGCAGCTCCGATGACAGGGAGGGTGAAGCTTTCTTT. Protein product: CASSSDDREGEAFF. This chain uses TRBV7-9 with TRBJ1-1, with 7 bases identical to TRBD1. V lost 4 bases to trimming and J lost 7 bases; unmatched junction nucleotides: 9. Germline loops: CDR1 SEHNR, CDR2 FQNEAQ (reference sequence). The CDR3 covers 14 residues. Supplemented by reference TRBV7-9 and TRBJ1-1, the full variable domain reads DTGVSQNPRHKITKRGQNVTFRCDPISEHNRLYWYRQTLGQGPEFLTYFQNEAQLEKSRLLSDRFSAERPKGSFSTLEIQRTEQGDSAMYLCASSSDDREGEAFFGQGTRLTVV.